A selection of T cell receptor beta chains follows, all from one sample in a study of shared clonotypes between healthy human individuals. Some clones are missing from TCRdb's copy, which holds only in-frame ones; the method was immunoSEQ multiplex PCR. Of about 1 million clones in the sample, about 75% were seen once. The sample was memory CD4+ T cells sorted from blood. These receptor sequences come from a man between 18 and 35 years old in good health. CDR3s include the opening cysteine and the closing phenylalanine or tryptophan. Each record gives: CDR3 protein, CDR3 DNA, V gene, J gene, clone size, D gene. D genes are given only for firm matches. Clone size is shown for a subset of rows, as once, few, many or a class of expanded clone.

CASMPRQGNNYEQYF,TGTGCCAGCATGCCCCGACAGGGGAACAACTACGAGCAGTACTTC,TRBV5-6,TRBJ2-7,.,TRBD1
CSVGAPSGKRNEQFF,TGCAGCGTTGGGGCCCCGAGCGGGAAGAGGAATGAGCAGTTCTTC,TRBV29-1,TRBJ2-1,once,TRBD2
CASSPGTAYQPQHF,TGTGCCAGCAGTCCAGGGACAGCTTATCAGCCCCAGCATTTT,TRBV28,TRBJ1-5,.,TRBD1
CASLFRSSSYEQYF,TGTGCCAGCCTATTTCGTTCAAGCTCCTACGAGCAGTACTTC,TRBV2,TRBJ2-7,.,.
CASSQEVWGSAQYF,TGTGCCAGCAGCCAAGAAGTTTGGGGTTCGGCGCAGTATTTT,TRBV14,TRBJ2-3,few,.
CASTESLDADTEAFF,TGTGCCAGTACCGAATCACTAGATGCAGACACTGAAGCTTTCTTT,TRBV19,TRBJ1-1,.,.
CASSSTTSSYNSPLHF,TGTGCCAGCAGTTCCACCACGAGTTCCTATAATTCACCCCTCCACTTT,TRBV7-8,TRBJ1-6,.,.
CASSFGSGNQETQYF,TGCGCCAGCAGCTTTGGTAGCGGGAACCAAGAGACCCAGTACTTC,TRBV5-1,TRBJ2-5,.,TRBD2
CASSARDRGTDTQYF,TGTGCCAGCAGCGCTCGGGACAGGGGCACAGATACGCAGTATTTT,TRBV9,TRBJ2-3,.,TRBD1
CASSLSSGFGEQYF,TGTGCCAGCAGCTTGTCTAGCGGGTTTGGGGAGCAGTACTTC,TRBV5-4,TRBJ2-7,.,TRBD2
CASSLRGAGELFF,TGTGCCAGCAGCTTGCGGGGGGCCGGGGAGCTGTTTTTT,TRBV5-6,TRBJ2-2,.,TRBD2
CASSRDPTYEQYF,TGTGCCAGCAGCCGGGACCCAACCTACGAGCAGTACTTC,TRBV5-4,TRBJ2-7,.,.
CASSLSGNQPQHF,TGTGCCAGCAGTTTATCAGGGAATCAGCCCCAGCATTTT,TRBV27,TRBJ1-5,.,.
CASRVPRPDTEAFF,TGTGCCAGCAGGGTCCCAAGGCCCGACACTGAAGCTTTCTTT,TRBV2,TRBJ1-1,.,.
CASSLEPSGSRGEQFF,TGTGCCAGCAGCTTAGAGCCCAGCGGGAGCCGGGGTGAGCAGTTCTTC,TRBV7-2,TRBJ2-1,.,TRBD2
CASSLGGWANEKLFF,TGTGCCAGCAGCTTGGGAGGTTGGGCTAATGAAAAACTGTTTTTT,TRBV5-8,TRBJ1-4,.,.
CASSYLGTEAFF,TGTGCCAGCAGCTACCTCGGCACTGAAGCTTTCTTT,TRBV6-5,TRBJ1-1,.,.
CAWSEQGRGTNEKLFF,TGTGCCTGGAGTGAACAGGGGCGGGGGACTAATGAAAAACTGTTTTTT,TRBV30,TRBJ1-4,.,TRBD1
CASRDRPNTEAFF,TGTGCCAGTAGGGACAGACCGAACACTGAAGCTTTCTTT,TRBV19,TRBJ1-1,.,.
CASRATGGLTDTQYF,TGCGCCAGCAGGGCGACAGGGGGCCTTACAGATACGCAGTATTTT,TRBV5-1,TRBJ2-3,.,TRBD1
CASSRWGGLSSYEQYF,TGTGCCAGCAGTCGTTGGGGGGGACTTAGCTCCTACGAGCAGTACTTC,TRBV7-2,TRBJ2-7,.,TRBD2
CASSLQGPPYEQYF,TGTGCCAGCAGCTTACAGGGCCCTCCCTACGAGCAGTACTTC,TRBV5-4,TRBJ2-7,.,.
CALEPGQYNSPLHF,TGTGCCTTGGAACCGGGACAGTATAATTCACCCCTCCACTTT,TRBV30,TRBJ1-6,.,TRBD1
CASSTGGRGQPQHF,TGTGCCAGTAGTACCGGGGGGAGGGGACAGCCCCAGCATTTT,TRBV19,TRBJ1-5,.,.
CASSPNTGGAETQYF,TGTGCCAGCTCACCAAATACCGGGGGCGCGGAGACCCAGTACTTC,TRBV18,TRBJ2-5,.,.
CASSVGDDQFF,TGTGCCAGCAGTGTTGGCGATGATCAGTTCTTC,TRBV2,TRBJ2-1,.,.
CASSQPGQGAGGELFF,TGCGCCAGCAGCCAACCGGGACAGGGGGCTGGCGGGGAGCTGTTTTTT,TRBV5-1,TRBJ2-2,once,TRBD1
CASSSEVTF,TGTGCCAGCAGCTCCGAGGTCACCTTC,TRBV7-9,TRBJ1-2,.,.
CASNRDYNSPLHF,TGTGCCAGCAACAGAGACTATAATTCACCCCTCCACTTT,TRBV2,TRBJ1-6,.,.
CASSLDRIYGYTF,TGTGCCAGCAGCTTAGACAGGATCTATGGCTACACCTTC,TRBV5-4,TRBJ1-2,.,.
CASTLLRQGKNYGYTF,TGTGCCAGCACCCTATTACGGCAGGGGAAAAACTATGGCTACACCTTC,TRBV2,TRBJ1-2,.,.
CASSPTGFNEKLFF,TGTGCCAGCAGTCCGACAGGATTTAATGAAAAACTGTTTTTT,TRBV2,TRBJ1-4,.,.
CASSEAWGAREQYF,TGTGCCAGCAGTGAAGCTTGGGGGGCGCGAGAGCAGTACTTC,TRBV6-1,TRBJ2-7,.,.
CASSLGPTLFF,TGTGCCAGCAGCTTGGGACCCACGCTGTTTTTT,TRBV5-6,TRBJ1-4,.,.
CASSQVGVWGAEAFF,TGCGCCAGCAGCCAAGTTGGCGTCTGGGGGGCTGAAGCTTTCTTT,TRBV4-1,TRBJ1-1,.,.
CASTPGPTYEQYF,TGTGCCAGCACCCCGGGTCCCACCTACGAGCAGTACTTC,TRBV28,TRBJ2-7,.,.
CASGGNRETQYF,TGTGCCAGCGGGGGGAACCGAGAGACCCAGTACTTC,TRBV2,TRBJ2-5,once,.
CASSLVASGAGTQYF,TGCGCCAGCAGCTTGGTAGCTAGCGGAGCGGGGACCCAGTACTTC,TRBV5-1,TRBJ2-5,.,TRBD2
CASGWGQGSYEQYF,TGTGCTAGTGGTTGGGGACAGGGATCCTACGAGCAGTACTTC,TRBV12-5,TRBJ2-7,.,TRBD1
CASSQNNEQFF,TGTGCCAGCAGTCAGAACAATGAGCAGTTCTTC,TRBV2,TRBJ2-1,.,.
CASSYIGQMNTEAFF,TGTGCCAGCAGCTACATAGGACAGATGAACACTGAAGCTTTCTTT,TRBV5-6,TRBJ1-1,.,.
CASSLMAHLSTDTQYF,TGTGCCAGCAGCTTAATGGCTCACCTAAGCACAGATACGCAGTATTTT,TRBV13,TRBJ2-3,.,.